Presented here are 27 T cell receptor beta chains from one specimen sequenced in a study of technical replicates of blood from several donors. The assay was immunoSEQ multiplex PCR, and TCRdb's table has in-frame clones only and misses some. Here the sample spans around 95,000 clones, roughly 94% being singletons. The sample taken for sequencing was T cells isolated from PBMCs. The origin of the receptors is a human donor in good health.

The CDR3 is CASSIGQEHQPQHF. The CDR3 bases are TGTGCCAGTAGTATAGGGCAGGAACATCAGCCCCAGCATTTT. The J gene is TRBJ1-5, the V gene TRBV19; D is unresolved. The ends were cut back, 1 base at V and 5 bases at J, with 9 bases in the middle. CDR3 length: 14 residues. The germline gives CDR1 LNHDA, CDR2 SQIVND (reference sequence). Combining the CDR3 with reference TRBV19 and TRBJ1-5 gives the whole variable domain DGGITQSPKYLFRKEGQNVTLSCEQNLNHDAMYWYRQDPGQGLRLIYYSQIVNDFQKGDIAEGYSVSREKKESFPLTVTSAQKNPTAFYLCASSIGQEHQPQHFGDGTRLSIL.

This clone has only one observation. The chain joins TRBV4-1 to TRBJ2-1; D is unresolved. Germline V CDR1 and CDR2: MGHRA, YSYEKL. This CDR3 has 15 amino acids. V was clipped by 2 bases and J by 5 bases, with 13 bases between them. The CDR3 loop is CASSQNVVFDNEQFF. Written as DNA, the CDR3 is TGCGCCAGCAGCCAAAACGTAGTTTTCGACAATGAGCAGTTCTTC.

This clone was observed once. The V and J genes are TRBV23-1 and TRBJ2-2; 10 bases are shared with TRBD2. TRBV23-1 is known as an ORF, though its function is uncertain. V trimming: 8 bases; J trimming: 7 bases; junction bases outside the gene matches: 19. CDR3 size: 18 residues. CDR3 protein: CASSLGGSGGDKRGELFF. In DNA form, the CDR3 reads TGCGCCAGCTCTCTCGGGGGGAGCGGGGGGGATAAGCGCGGGGAGCTGTTTTTT.

This clone was seen once. The chain combines TRBV5-4 with TRBJ1-3, with a weak D call TRBD1 (6 bases). This CDR3 region has 12 residues. Trimming took off 2 bases at V and 7 bases at J, with 7 bases between the two ends. Germline V CDR1 and CDR2: SGHNT, YYREEE (reference sequence). CDR3 sequence: CASSLRGNTIYF. In nucleotides, the CDR3 is TGTGCCAGCAGCTTAAGGGGGAACACCATATATTTT.

The chain joins TRBV6-1 to TRBJ1-1, with 7 nucleotides matching TRBD1. Unmatched junction bases numbered 11, after V lost 4 bases and J lost 6 bases. This CDR3 comprises 15 residues. Looked up from germline, CDR1 is MNHNS and CDR2 is SASEGT. CDR3 amino acids: CASSGLTGLEAEAFF. CDR3 bases: TGTGCCAGCAGTGGCTTGACAGGGCTGGAGGCTGAAGCTTTCTTT.

This chain links TRBV9 with TRBJ1-2, with unresolved D. The CDR3 has 11 residues. Germline V gives CDR1 SGDLS, CDR2 YYNGEE. Trimming cost V 0 bases and J 10 bases, with 7 bases left between them. CDR3 protein: CASSVEANYTF. In nucleotides, the CDR3 is TGTGCCAGCAGCGTAGAAGCGAACTACACCTTC. Full variable domain (missing parts from reference TRBV9 and TRBJ1-2): DSGVTQTPKHLITATGQRVTLRCSPRSGDLSVYWYQQSLDQGLQFLIQYYNGEERAKGNILERFSAQQFPDLHSELNLSSLELGDSALYFCASSVEANYTFGSGTRLTVV.

This chain joins TRBV30 and TRBJ2-3; 9 bases are a match to TRBD1. CDR3 length: 13 residues. After removal of 7 bases from V and 6 bases from J, the junction contained 8 bases not matched to a gene. Germline lookup yields CDR1 GTSNPN and CDR2 SVGIG (reference sequence). CDR3 residues: CAYNTGGADTQYF. CDR3 in DNA: TGTGCCTACAATACAGGGGGCGCGGATACGCAGTATTTT.

The chain has TRBV19 and TRBJ2-2; 9 positions match TRBD1. Unmatched junction bases numbered 6, after V lost 7 bases and J lost 6 bases. There are 14 residues in the CDR3. Looked up from germline, CDR1 is LNHDA and CDR2 is SQIVND (reference sequence). The CDR3 loop is CASTGTGYPGELFF. The CDR3 DNA reads as TGTGCCAGTACCGGGACAGGGTATCCCGGGGAGCTGTTTTTT.

This chain joins TRBV28 and TRBJ2-7; 9 positions agree with TRBD1. The CDR3 has 14 residues. Germline V CDR1 and CDR2: MDHEN, SYDVKM. V lost 6 bases and J lost 4; bases outside the gene matches: 7. Written as DNA, the CDR3 is TGTGCCAGCAGAGGGACAGGGTATTATTACGAGCAGTACTTC. This sequence encodes CASRGTGYYYEQYF. Combining the CDR3 with reference TRBV28 and TRBJ2-7 gives the whole variable domain DVKVTQSSRYLVKRTGEKVFLECVQDMDHENMFWYRQDPGLGLRLIYFSYDVKMKEKGDIPEGYSVSREKKERFSLILESASTNQTSMYLCASRGTGYYYEQYFGPGTRLTVT.

The chain recombines TRBV5-4 with TRBJ1-3; no firm D call. V was clipped by 4 bases and J by 0 bases, with 11 bases between them. Germline CDR1 SGHNT, CDR2 YYREEE (reference sequence). The CDR3 contains 15 residues. The CDR3 coding sequence is TGTGCCAGCAGCCTCCGACTGGACTCTGGAAACACCATATATTTT. Translating it yields CASSLRLDSGNTIYF.

A few counts support this clone. As DNA, the CDR3 is TGTGCCAGCAGGGGACAGGGACTGGTTTTTGGTGGCTACACCTTC. Protein sequence: CASRGQGLVFGGYTF. This chain uses TRBV7-9 with TRBJ1-2; 9 positions match TRBD1. The germline gives CDR1 SEHNR, CDR2 FQNEAQ (reference sequence). This CDR3 is 15 amino acids long. Trimming at V came to 6 bases and at J to 7 bases, leaving 12 bases not matched to a gene.

This chain uses TRBV4-1 with TRBJ2-3; no definite D call. Trimming removed 0 bases from V and 3 bases from J, with 4 bases in between. This CDR3 spans 13 amino acids. Germline CDR1 and CDR2: MGHRA and YSYEKL. The CDR3 nucleotides are TGCGCCAGCAGCCAAGACGTGACAGATACGCAGTATTTT. It translates to CASSQDVTDTQYF.

V gene TRBV7-2 combines with J gene TRBJ2-5; 10 bases agree with TRBD2. J gave up 2 bases and V 5 bases, and 11 bases lay outside the gene matches. CDR3 length: 17 residues. Germline-derived CDR1 and CDR2 are SGHTA and FQGNSA. The CDR3 reads CASSRTSGALLQETQYF. For the CDR3, the DNA is TGTGCCAGCAGCCGAACTAGCGGGGCGTTGCTACAAGAGACCCAGTACTTC.

About this clone: This specimen includes other DNA sequences encoding the same CDR3. V usage is TRBV18 and J usage is TRBJ2-7, with D perhaps TRBD2 (7 bases). Germline V gene data show CDR1 as KGHSH and CDR2 as LQKENI. CDR3 length equals 15 residues. The V gene lost 3 bases and the J gene lost 0 bases, with 12 bases spanning the gap. The DNA for the CDR3 is TGTGCCAGCTCACCCCCGGGGGGCAGCTCCTACGAGCAGTACTTC. Residues: CASSPPGGSSYEQYF.

The chain combines TRBV5-6 with TRBJ2-7; TRBD1 agrees at 10 bases. Unmatched junction bases numbered 9, after V lost 4 bases and J lost 5 bases. The length of the CDR3 is 15 residues. Germline V gene lookup returns CDR1 SGHDT and CDR2 YYEEEE. This chain's CDR3 is CASSVGGQGFDEQYF. In nucleotides, the CDR3 is TGTGCCAGCAGCGTGGGGGGACAGGGGTTCGACGAGCAGTACTTC.

This chain links TRBV11-2 with TRBJ2-3; tentative D call: TRBD2 (5 bases). The germline CDR1 and CDR2 sequences are SGHAT and FQNNGV. Trimming took 1 base from V and 4 from J, leaving 9 bases between them. The CDR3 is made up of 14 amino acids. The CDR3 bases are TGTGCCAGCAGCTTAGGTGCGGGTGCAGATACGCAGTATTTT. Its protein product is CASSLGAGADTQYF. Full variable domain (remainder filled in from reference TRBV11-2 and TRBJ2-3): EAGVAQSPRYKIIEKRQSVAFWCNPISGHATLYWYQQILGQGPKLLIQFQNNGVVDDSQLPKDRFSAERLKGVDSTLKIQPAKLEDSAVYLCASSLGAGADTQYFGPGTRLTVL.

This clone was observed a single time. The chain has TRBV7-6 and TRBJ2-1; D is undetermined. The CDR3 length is 16 residues. Deletions cut 1 base from V and 0 bases from J, with 10 bases between. Germline V lookup: CDR1 SGHVS, CDR2 FNYEAQ. The CDR3 coding sequence is TGTGCCAGCAGCTTAGACGGCGGTAGCTCCTACAATGAGCAGTTCTTC. Its protein product is CASSLDGGSSYNEQFF. The full variable domain, its missing parts supplied by reference TRBV7-6 and TRBJ2-1, is GAGVSQSPRYKVTKRGQDVALRCDPISGHVSLYWYRQALGQGPEFLTYFNYEAQQDKSGLPNDRFSAERPEGSISTLTIQRTEQRDSAMYRCASSLDGGSSYNEQFFGPGTRLTVL.

The gene calls are TRBV5-1 and TRBJ1-4; 10 bases line up with TRBD1. V dropped 3 bases and J dropped 7; count of bases not matched to a gene: 3. The length of the CDR3 is 14 residues. Germline V CDR1 and CDR2: SGHRS, YFSETQ. CDR3 DNA: TGCGCCAGCAGCTCCGGGACAGGGGCTGAAAAACTGTTTTTT. Translated: CASSSGTGAEKLFF.

This clone occurred once. The chain couples TRBV18 to TRBJ2-2; 7 nucleotides match TRBD1. Germline trimming cut 6 bases from V and 5 bases from J; bases unmatched to any gene: 9. The CDR3 is 15 amino acids. Germline-derived CDR1 and CDR2 are KGHSH and LQKENI. CDR3 region: CASSPSGGTTGELFF. The DNA of the CDR3 is TGTGCCAGCTCTCCCTCAGGGGGTACGACCGGGGAGCTGTTTTTT.

This clone was detected only once. The chain is built from TRBV2 and TRBJ2-7, with 13 bases aligning to TRBD2. The V gene end was trimmed by 7 bases and the J gene end by 2 bases; junction bases not matched to a gene: 2. Germline V gives CDR1 SNHLY, CDR2 FYNNEI. CDR3 length equals 14 residues. DNA for the CDR3: TGTGCCAGCATGACTAGCGGGGGGCCCTACGAGCAGTACTTC. Translation: CASMTSGGPYEQYF.

This chain connects TRBV19 to TRBJ1-1; TRBD1 matches at 7 bases. CDR3 length: 15 residues. Germline assignment: CDR1 LNHDA and CDR2 SQIVND (reference sequence). With 1 base clipped from V and 2 bases from J, the junction kept 4 bases outside the gene matches. The CDR3 here is CASSIVGQTNTEAFF. In DNA form, the CDR3 reads TGTGCCAGTAGTATAGTGGGACAGACCAACACTGAAGCTTTCTTT.

The gene calls are TRBV29-1 and TRBJ1-1; 9 nucleotides align to TRBD1. V lost 8 bases to trimming and J lost 10 bases; unmatched junction nucleotides: 8. The V gene's germline CDR1 is SQVTM and CDR2 ANQGSEA. CDR3 size: 11 residues. CDR3 sequence: CSIGQGSAAFF. The CDR3 DNA reads TGCAGCATAGGACAGGGGTCTGCAGCTTTCTTT. The full variable domain, rest sourced from reference TRBV29-1 and TRBJ1-1, is SAVISQKPSRDICQRGTSLTIQCQVDSQVTMMFWYRQQPGQSLTLIATANQGSEATYESGFVIDKFPISRPNLTFSTLTVSNMSPEDSSIYLCSIGQGSAAFFGQGTRLTVV.

V gene TRBV19 combines with J gene TRBJ2-7, with TRBD2 matching over 7 bases. The CDR3 has 15 amino acids. V lost 10 bases, J lost 7 bases, and 19 bases stayed unmatched. Germline V CDR1 and CDR2: LNHDA, SQIVND (reference sequence). The CDR3 is CAKPFKRRKAGEQYF. The DNA for the CDR3 is TGTGCCAAACCGTTTAAGAGGAGGAAAGCGGGAGAGCAGTACTTC.

The chain combines TRBV9 with TRBJ2-3, with TRBD2 matching 7 bases. This CDR3 has 18 residues. Germline V gives CDR1 SGDLS, CDR2 YYNGEE. V was pared by 2 bases and J by 0 bases, with 12 bases of the junction left unmatched. CDR3 residues: CASSVGDGGTLSTDTQYF. The CDR3 DNA reads TGTGCCAGCAGCGTTGGTGACGGGGGGACCCTAAGCACAGATACGCAGTATTTT.

The chain recombines TRBV7-9 with TRBJ1-2; 8 bases fit TRBD1. This CDR3 is built from 15 residues. J was trimmed by 1 base and V by 5 bases; bases with no gene match: 6. Germline V gives CDR1 SEHNR, CDR2 FQNEAQ (reference sequence). The DNA for the CDR3 is TGTGCCAGCAGCCTGGGACAGGCGGTTAACTATGGCTACACCTTC. Its protein is CASSLGQAVNYGYTF.

The genes are TRBV19 and TRBJ2-7; 10 bases fit TRBD2. Germline V gene lookup returns CDR1 LNHDA and CDR2 SQIVND (reference sequence). With 10 bases clipped from V and 7 bases from J, the junction kept 13 bases outside the gene matches. The CDR3 consists of 14 residues. The CDR3 bases are TGTGCCACTTCACTAGCGGGAACCTCGGGGGAGCAGTACTTC. As protein: CATSLAGTSGEQYF.

This rearrangement joins TRBV2 to TRBJ2-5; possibly TRBD2 for D (6 bases). The length of the CDR3 is 12 residues. Trimming took 4 bases from V and 4 from J, leaving 7 bases between them. The germline V gene encodes CDR1 SNHLY and CDR2 FYNNEI. The CDR3, as DNA: TGTGCCAGCAGTGGGAGGGGAGAGACCCAGTACTTC. It encodes CASSGRGETQYF. The whole variable domain, remainder taken from reference TRBV2 and TRBJ2-5, is EPEVTQTPSHQVTQMGQEVILRCVPISNHLYFYWYRQILGQKVEFLVSFYNNEISEKSEIFDDQFSVERPDGSNFTLKIRSTKLEDSAMYFCASSGRGETQYFGPGTRLLVL.